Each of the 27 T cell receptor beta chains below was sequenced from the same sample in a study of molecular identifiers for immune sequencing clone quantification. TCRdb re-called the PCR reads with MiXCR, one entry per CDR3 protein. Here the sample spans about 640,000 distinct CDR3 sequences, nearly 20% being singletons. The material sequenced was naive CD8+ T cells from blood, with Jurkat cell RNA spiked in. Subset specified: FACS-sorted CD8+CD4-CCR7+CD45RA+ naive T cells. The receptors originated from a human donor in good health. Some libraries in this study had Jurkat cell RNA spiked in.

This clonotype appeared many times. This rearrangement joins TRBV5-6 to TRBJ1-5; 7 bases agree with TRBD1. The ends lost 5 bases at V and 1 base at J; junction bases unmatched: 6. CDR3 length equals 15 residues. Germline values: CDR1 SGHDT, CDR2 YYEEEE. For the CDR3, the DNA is TGTGCCAGCAGTAGAACAGGGGAGAGCAATCAGCCCCAGCATTTT. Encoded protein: CASSRTGESNQPQHF.

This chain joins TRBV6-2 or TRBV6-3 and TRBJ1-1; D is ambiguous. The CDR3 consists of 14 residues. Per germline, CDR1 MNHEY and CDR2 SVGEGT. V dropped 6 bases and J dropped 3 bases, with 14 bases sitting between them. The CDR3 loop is CASSSLRGDTEAFF. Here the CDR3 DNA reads TGTGCCAGCAGCTCCCTACGAGGTGACACTGAAGCTTTCTTT.

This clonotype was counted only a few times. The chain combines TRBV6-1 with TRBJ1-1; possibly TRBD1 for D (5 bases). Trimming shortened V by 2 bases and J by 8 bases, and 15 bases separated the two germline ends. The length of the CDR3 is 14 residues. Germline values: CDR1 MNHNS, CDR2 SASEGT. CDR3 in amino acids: CASSEYGAAREAFF. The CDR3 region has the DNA TGTGCCAGCAGTGAATACGGGGCCGCTAGAGAAGCTTTCTTT.

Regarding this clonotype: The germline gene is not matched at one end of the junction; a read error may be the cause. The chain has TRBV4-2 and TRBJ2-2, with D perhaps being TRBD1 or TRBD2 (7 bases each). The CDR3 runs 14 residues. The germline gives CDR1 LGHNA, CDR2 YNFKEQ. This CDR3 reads CASSQGAGQGGLFF. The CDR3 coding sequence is TGTGCCAGCAGCCAAGGAGCGGGGCAGGGGGGGCTGTTTTTT.

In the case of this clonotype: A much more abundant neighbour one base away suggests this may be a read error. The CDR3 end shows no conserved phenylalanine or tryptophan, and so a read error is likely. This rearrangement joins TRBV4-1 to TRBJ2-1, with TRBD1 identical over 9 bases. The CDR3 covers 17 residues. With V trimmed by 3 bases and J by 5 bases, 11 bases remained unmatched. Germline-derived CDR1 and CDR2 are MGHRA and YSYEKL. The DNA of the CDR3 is TGCGCCAGCAGCCACTATGTGGGACAGGGTTTCGACAATGAGCAGTTCCTC. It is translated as CASSHYVGQGFDNEQFL.

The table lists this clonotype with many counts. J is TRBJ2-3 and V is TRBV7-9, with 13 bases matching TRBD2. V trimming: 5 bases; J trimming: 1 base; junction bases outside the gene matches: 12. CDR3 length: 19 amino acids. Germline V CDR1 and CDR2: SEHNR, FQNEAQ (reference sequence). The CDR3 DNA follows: TGTGCCAGCAGCCTACTAGCGGGGGGGCCCATCACTCGCACAGATACGCAGTATTTT. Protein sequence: CASSLLAGGPITRTDTQYF.

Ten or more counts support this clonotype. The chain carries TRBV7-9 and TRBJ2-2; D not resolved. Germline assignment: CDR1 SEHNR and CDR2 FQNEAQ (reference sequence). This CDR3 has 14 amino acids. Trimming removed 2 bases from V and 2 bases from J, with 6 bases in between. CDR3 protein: CASSLPVNTGELFF. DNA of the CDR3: TGTGCCAGCAGCTTACCAGTCAACACCGGGGAGCTGTTTTTT.

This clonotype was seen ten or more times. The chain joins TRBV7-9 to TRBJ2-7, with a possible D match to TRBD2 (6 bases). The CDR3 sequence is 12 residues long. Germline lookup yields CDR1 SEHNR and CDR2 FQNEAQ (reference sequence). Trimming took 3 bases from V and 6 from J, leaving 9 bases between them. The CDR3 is CASSFARGEQYF. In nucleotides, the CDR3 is TGTGCCAGCAGCTTCGCGCGGGGCGAGCAGTACTTC.

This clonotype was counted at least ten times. The DNA of the CDR3 is TGTGCCAGCAGTATGGGGGGGCAGACCTACGAGCAGTACTTC. Protein: CASSMGGQTYEQYF. J is TRBJ2-7 and V is TRBV7-9; possibly TRBD2 for D (7 bases). Germline loops: CDR1 SEHNR, CDR2 FQNEAQ (reference sequence). V gave up 6 bases and J gave up 2 bases, with 14 bases separating them. This CDR3 comprises 14 residues.

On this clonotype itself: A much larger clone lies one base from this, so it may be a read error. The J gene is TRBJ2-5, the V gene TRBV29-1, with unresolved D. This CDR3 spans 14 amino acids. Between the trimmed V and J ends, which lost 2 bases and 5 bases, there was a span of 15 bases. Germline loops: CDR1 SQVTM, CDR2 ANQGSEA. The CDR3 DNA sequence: TGCAGCGTTGAACGGTCTGTGTCTGAGGAGACCCAGTACTTC. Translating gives CSVERSVSEETQYF.

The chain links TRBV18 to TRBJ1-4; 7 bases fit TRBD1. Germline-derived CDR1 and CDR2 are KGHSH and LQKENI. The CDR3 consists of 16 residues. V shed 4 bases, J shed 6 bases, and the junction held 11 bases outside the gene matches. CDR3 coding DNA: TGTGCCAGCTCACTTACCTGGGACAGAGGTGATGAAAAACTGTTTTTT. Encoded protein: CASSLTWDRGDEKLFF.

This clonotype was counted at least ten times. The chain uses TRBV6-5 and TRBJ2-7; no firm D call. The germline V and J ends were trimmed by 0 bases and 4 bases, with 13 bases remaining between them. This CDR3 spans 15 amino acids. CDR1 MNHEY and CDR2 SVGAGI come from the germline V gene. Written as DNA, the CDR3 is TGTGCCAGCAGTTACTCCACGAGGCTATTGTACGAGCAGTACTTC. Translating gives CASSYSTRLLYEQYF.

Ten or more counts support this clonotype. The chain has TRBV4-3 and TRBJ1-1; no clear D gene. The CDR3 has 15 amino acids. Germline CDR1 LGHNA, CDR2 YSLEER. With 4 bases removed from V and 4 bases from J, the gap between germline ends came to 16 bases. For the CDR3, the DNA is TGCGCCAGCAGCCCCTCGGGAGGGCCCCCCACTGAAGCTTTCTTT. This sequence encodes CASSPSGGPPTEAFF.

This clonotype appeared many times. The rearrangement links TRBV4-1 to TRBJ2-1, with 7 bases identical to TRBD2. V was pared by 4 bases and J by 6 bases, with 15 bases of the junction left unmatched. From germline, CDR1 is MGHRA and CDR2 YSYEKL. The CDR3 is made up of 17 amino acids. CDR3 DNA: TGCGCCAGCAGCCCAGAGGGCGGGGGAGGGGCCCGCAATGAGCAGTTCTTC. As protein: CASSPEGGGGARNEQFF.

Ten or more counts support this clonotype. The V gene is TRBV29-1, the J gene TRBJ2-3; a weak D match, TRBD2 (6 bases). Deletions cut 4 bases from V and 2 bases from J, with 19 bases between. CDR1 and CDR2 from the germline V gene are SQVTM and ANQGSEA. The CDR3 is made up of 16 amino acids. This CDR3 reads CSVVVSSVTNTDTQYF. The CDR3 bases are TGCAGCGTTGTTGTTTCTAGCGTCACGAACACAGATACGCAGTATTTT.

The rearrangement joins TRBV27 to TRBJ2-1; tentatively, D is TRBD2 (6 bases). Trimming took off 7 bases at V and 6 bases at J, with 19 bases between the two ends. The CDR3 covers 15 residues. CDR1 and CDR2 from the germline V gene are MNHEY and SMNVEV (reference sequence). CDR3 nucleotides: TGTGCCAGCACCAGGCCGGGGGTATTTCCCAATGAGCAGTTCTTC. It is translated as CASTRPGVFPNEQFF.

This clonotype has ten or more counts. CDR3 bases: TGTGCCAGCAGTTTGACGGGACTCCAGAACACCGGGGAGCTGTTTTTT. It is translated as CASSLTGLQNTGELFF. The V call is TRBV6-5, the J call TRBJ2-2; D may be TRBD2 (6 bases). The V gene lost 4 bases and the J gene lost 1 base, with 13 bases spanning the gap. The CDR3 totals 16 residues. Per the germline V gene, CDR1 is MNHEY and CDR2 is SVGAGI.

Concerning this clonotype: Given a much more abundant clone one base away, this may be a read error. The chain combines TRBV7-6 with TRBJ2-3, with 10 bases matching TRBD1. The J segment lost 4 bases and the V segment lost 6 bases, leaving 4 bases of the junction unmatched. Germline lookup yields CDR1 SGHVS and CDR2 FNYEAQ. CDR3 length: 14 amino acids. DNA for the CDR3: TGTGCCAGCAGTTTCGACAGGGGGCCAGATACGCAGTATTTT. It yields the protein CASSFDRGPDTQYF.

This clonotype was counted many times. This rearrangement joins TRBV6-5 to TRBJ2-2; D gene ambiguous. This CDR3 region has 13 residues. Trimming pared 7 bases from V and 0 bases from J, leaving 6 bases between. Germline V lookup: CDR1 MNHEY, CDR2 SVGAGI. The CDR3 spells CASKWANTGELFF. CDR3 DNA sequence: TGTGCCAGCAAGTGGGCGAACACCGGGGAGCTGTTTTTT.

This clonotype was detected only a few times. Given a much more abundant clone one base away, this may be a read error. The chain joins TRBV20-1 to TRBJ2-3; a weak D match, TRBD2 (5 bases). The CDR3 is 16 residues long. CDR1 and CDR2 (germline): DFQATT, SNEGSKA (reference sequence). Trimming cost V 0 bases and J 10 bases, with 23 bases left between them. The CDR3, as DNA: TGCAGTGCTAGAGATCGAATTGGCGGGCCCATGCCCCCGCAGTATTTT. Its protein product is CSARDRIGGPMPPQYF.

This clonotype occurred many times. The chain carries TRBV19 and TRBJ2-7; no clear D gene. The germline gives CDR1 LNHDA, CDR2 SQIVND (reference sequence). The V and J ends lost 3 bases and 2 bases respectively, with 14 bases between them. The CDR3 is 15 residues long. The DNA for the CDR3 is TGTGCCAGTAGTATGGCGACTGCAAGTACCTACGAGCAGTACTTC. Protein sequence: CASSMATASTYEQYF.

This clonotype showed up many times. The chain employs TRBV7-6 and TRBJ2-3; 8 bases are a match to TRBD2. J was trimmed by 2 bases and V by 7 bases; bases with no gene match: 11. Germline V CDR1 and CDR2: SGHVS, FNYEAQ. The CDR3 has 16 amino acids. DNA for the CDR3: TGTGCCAGCACCGGGGGCGGGGGGATCTACACAGATACGCAGTATTTT. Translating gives CASTGGGGIYTDTQYF. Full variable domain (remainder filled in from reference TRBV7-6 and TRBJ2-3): GAGVSQSPRYKVTKRGQDVALRCDPISGHVSLYWYRQALGQGPEFLTYFNYEAQQDKSGLPNDRFSAERPEGSISTLTIQRTEQRDSAMYRCASTGGGGIYTDTQYFGPGTRLTVL.

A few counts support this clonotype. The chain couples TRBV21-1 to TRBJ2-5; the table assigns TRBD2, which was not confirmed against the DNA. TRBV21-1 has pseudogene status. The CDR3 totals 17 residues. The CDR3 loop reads CASSVTVLAGLQETQYF. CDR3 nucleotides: TGTGCCAGCAGCGTGACGGTCCTAGCGGGACTTCAAGAGACCCAGTACTTC.

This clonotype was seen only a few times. CDR3 sequence (DNA): TGTGCCAGCAGCGTAAGAGGTAGGGGTATAGACGAGCAGTACTTC. As protein: CASSVRGRGIDEQYF. This rearrangement joins TRBV9 to TRBJ2-7, with D possibly matching TRBD1 (5 bases). The CDR3 extends over 15 amino acids. Germline V gene lookup returns CDR1 SGDLS and CDR2 YYNGEE. Trimming pared 1 base from V and 5 bases from J, leaving 16 bases between.

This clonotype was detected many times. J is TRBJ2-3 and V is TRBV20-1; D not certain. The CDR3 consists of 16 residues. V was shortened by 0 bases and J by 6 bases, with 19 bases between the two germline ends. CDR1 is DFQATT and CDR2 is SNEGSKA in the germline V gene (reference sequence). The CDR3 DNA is TGCAGTGCTAGAGATTCCAAGGGCCGACCGTTGGATACGCAGTATTTT. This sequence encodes CSARDSKGRPLDTQYF.

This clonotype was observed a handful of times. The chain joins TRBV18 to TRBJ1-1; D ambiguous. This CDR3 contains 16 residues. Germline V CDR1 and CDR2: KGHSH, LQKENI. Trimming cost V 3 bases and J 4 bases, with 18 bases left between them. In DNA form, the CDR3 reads TGTGCCAGCTCACCGGGTTCATCAAGGTCTGGCACTGAAGCTTTCTTT. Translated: CASSPGSSRSGTEAFF.

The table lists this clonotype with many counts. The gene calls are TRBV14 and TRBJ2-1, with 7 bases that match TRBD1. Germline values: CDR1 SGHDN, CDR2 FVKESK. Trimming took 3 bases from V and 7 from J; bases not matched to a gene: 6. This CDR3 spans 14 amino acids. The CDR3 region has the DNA TGTGCCAGCAGCCATGTGACAGGGCTTAATGAGCAGTTCTTC. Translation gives CASSHVTGLNEQFF.